The 8 T cell receptor beta chains listed next were all sequenced from one sample in a study of T cell responses to AZD1222 COVID-19 vaccine. Produced via immunoSEQ multiplex PCR; TCRdb's table is partial and in-frame only. The sample records under 170,000 clones, 90% being singletons. This specimen consisted of peripheral blood, obtained 28 days after the second AZD1222 dose. The receptors shown here come from an adult who received the AZD1222 COVID-19 vaccine.

V usage is TRBV9 and J usage is TRBJ2-7; the D is unclear. This CDR3 comprises 14 residues. Germline CDR1 SGDLS, CDR2 YYNGEE. V shed 0 bases and J shed 1 base, with 8 bases lying between them. The CDR3 nucleotides read TGTGCCAGCAGCGTAGAACAGAGTTCCTACGAGCAGTACTTC. It codes for CASSVEQSSYEQYF. The entire variable domain, with the rest obtained from reference TRBV9 and TRBJ2-7, is as follows: DSGVTQTPKHLITATGQRVTLRCSPRSGDLSVYWYQQSLDQGLQFLIQYYNGEERAKGNILERFSAQQFPDLHSELNLSSLELGDSALYFCASSVEQSSYEQYFGPGTRLTVT.

The chain couples TRBV7-6 to TRBJ2-2, with TRBD2 identical over 11 bases. V dropped 3 bases and J dropped 5; count of bases not matched to a gene: 11. Looked up from germline, CDR1 is SGHVS and CDR2 is FNYEAQ. This CDR3 contains 18 residues. The CDR3 DNA is TGTGCCAGCAGCTTTCCCCCGACTAGCGGGATGTCGACCGGGGAGCTGTTTTTT. It specifies CASSFPPTSGMSTGELFF.

The CDR3 loop is CASSLSEKLFF. CDR3 bases: TGTGCCAGCAGTTTGAGTGAAAAACTGTTTTTT. The rearrangement links TRBV28 to TRBJ1-4, with D hard to call. Per the germline V gene, CDR1 is MDHEN and CDR2 is SYDVKM. CDR3 length: 11 residues. V lost 3 bases to trimming and J lost 7 bases, with 3 bases between them.

V gene TRBV3-1 (or the pseudogene TRBV3-2) combines with J gene TRBJ2-3; D remains unclear. The CDR3 totals 14 residues. Trimming pared 0 bases from V and 5 bases from J, leaving 9 bases between. Germline V lookup: CDR1 LGHDT, CDR2 YNNKEL (reference sequence). The CDR3 here is CASSQEVLGDTQYF. DNA of the CDR3: TGTGCCAGCAGCCAAGAGGTTTTGGGAGATACGCAGTATTTT.

The genes are TRBV27 and TRBJ1-1; 9 bases map to TRBD1. Germline CDR1 reads MNHEY; CDR2 reads SMNVEV (reference sequence). The CDR3 has 18 amino acids. With 3 bases clipped from V and 4 bases from J, the junction kept 15 bases outside the gene matches. The CDR3 protein is CASSFARTGGPAGTEAFF. The CDR3 DNA follows: TGTGCCAGCAGTTTTGCTCGCACAGGGGGCCCGGCAGGCACTGAAGCTTTCTTT.

In its sample, this clone was seen a few times. The chain recombines TRBV3-1 (or the pseudogene TRBV3-2) with TRBJ1-1; possible D gene TRBD1, 5 bases. With 5 bases removed from V and 0 bases from J, the gap between germline ends came to 13 bases. The CDR3 runs 15 residues. Looked up from germline, CDR1 is LGHDT and CDR2 is YNNKEL (reference sequence). The DNA for the CDR3 is TGTGCCAGCAGCTCGGGGCAACTGGTGAACACTGAAGCTTTCTTT. Translated, it gives CASSSGQLVNTEAFF.

The chain carries TRBV5-1 and TRBJ1-1; no firm D call. The V end was cut by 1 base, the J end by 3 bases, with 4 bases between. This CDR3 region has 12 residues. Germline CDR1 and CDR2: SGHRS and YFSETQ. In nucleotides, the CDR3 is TGCGCCAGCAGCTTGCAAGACACTGAAGCTTTCTTT. Translating gives CASSLQDTEAFF.

The chain links TRBV3-1 (or the pseudogene TRBV3-2) to TRBJ2-2, with TRBD2 identical over 13 bases. CDR3 size: 16 residues. From germline, CDR1 is LGHDT and CDR2 YNNKEL (reference sequence). V shed 6 bases and J 7 bases; nucleotides not matched to a gene: 8. CDR3 amino acids: CASSQLAGGPGGELFF. The CDR3 bases are TGTGCCAGCAGTCAACTAGCGGGAGGGCCCGGCGGGGAGCTGTTTTTT.